This T cell receptor (beta chain) is drawn from a study of T cell responses to AZD1222 COVID-19 vaccine. Study-level findings and limits: At 160-218 and 743-854, vaccine-associated CD4 TCRs were dominant, and they spanned spike. Donor demographics were predominantly white British with a female majority; clonal diversity may be underestimated. Among AZD1222 vaccinees, only six or seven were seropositive at baseline. Two doses of AZD1222 preceded a rise in Spike-specific TCR breadth and depth.

Sequencing used immunoSEQ multiplex PCR; TCRdb keeps in-frame clones, though not all of them. The sample holds roughly 150,000 clones; less than 95% are singletons and the top ten take approximately 1.4%. This clone was detected only once. Its antigen is not identified. The CDR3 length is 13 residues. Germline loops: CDR1 SGHDN, CDR2 FVKESK. V lost 2 bases and J 9 bases, leaving 11 bases between the germline ends. The clonotype originates from an adult in good health. V and J are TRBV14 and TRBJ1-5; the D gene is possibly TRBD1 (6 bases). The sequences come from peripheral blood, collected on day 0 of AZD1222 vaccination. The CDR3: CASSQRQAAPQHF. The CDR3 coding sequence is TGTGCCAGCAGCCAAAGACAGGCTGCGCCCCAGCATTTT.